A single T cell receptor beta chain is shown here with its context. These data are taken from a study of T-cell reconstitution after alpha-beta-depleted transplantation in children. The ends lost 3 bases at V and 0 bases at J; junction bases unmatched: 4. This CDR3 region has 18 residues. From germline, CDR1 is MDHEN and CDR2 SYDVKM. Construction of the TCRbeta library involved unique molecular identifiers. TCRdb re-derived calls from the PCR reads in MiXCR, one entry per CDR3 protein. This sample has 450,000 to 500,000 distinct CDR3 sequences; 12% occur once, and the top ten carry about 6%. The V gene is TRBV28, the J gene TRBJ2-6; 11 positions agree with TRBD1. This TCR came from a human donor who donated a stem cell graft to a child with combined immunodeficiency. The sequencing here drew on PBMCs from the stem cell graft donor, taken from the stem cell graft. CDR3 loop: CASSFPGQGVSGANVLTF. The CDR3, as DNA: TGTGCCAGCAGTTTCCCGGGACAGGGGGTCTCTGGGGCCAACGTCCTGACTTTC.